The entry below gives a single T cell receptor (beta chain) sequence along with its context. What it recognizes is unknown. The data derive from a study of radiotherapy plus CTLA-4 blockade in lung cancer. The wider study: Objective responses were seen in 18% of patients, disease control in more than 30%.

Ipilimumab-mediated CTLA-4 blockade plus focal radiation was given to patients having chemo-refractory metastatic non-small-cell lung cancer. Produced via immunoSEQ multiplex PCR; TCRdb's table is partial and in-frame only. The table records some 78,000 clones, around 87% of them present only once. Study-wide points: After treatment with radiotherapy plus ipilimumab, TCR clones that came from the tumor expanded in blood.

The CDR3 has 12 amino acids. Germline CDR1 reads MGHRA; CDR2 reads YSYEKL. Deletions cut 0 bases from V and 8 bases from J, with 7 bases between. The chain carries TRBV4-1 and TRBJ1-1; D is ambiguous. The sample in question was peripheral blood, obtained from a patient treated with radiotherapy plus ipilimumab. The receptor was derived from a human donor with non-small cell lung cancer who had stable disease on radiotherapy plus ipilimumab. Here the CDR3 reads CASSQDSAEAFF. CDR3 bases: TGCGCCAGCAGCCAAGATTCGGCCGAAGCTTTCTTT.